The source of this T cell receptor (beta chain) is a study of early T cells in non-severe SARS-CoV-2 infection. Whole-study context: The authors sequenced bulk RNA from unsorted whole blood, leaving chains unpaired. Overall study findings and caveats: Matching with VDJdb favored anti-spike CD8 responses (missing private and CD4 specificities).

The table lists this clonotype with many counts. Its antigen is not known. This CDR3 is built from 10 residues. Trimming removed 5 bases from V and 6 bases from J, with 8 bases in between. The V gene's germline CDR1 is DFQATT and CDR2 SNEGSKA (reference sequence). Unique molecular identifiers were affixed to single, distinct cDNA molecules. TCRdb analysed the 5' RACE reads with MiXCR anew, one entry per CDR3 protein. Among 65,000 to 85,000 distinct CDR3 sequences listed, roughly 12% were seen once. The receptor comes from an adult who was a healthcare worker with PCR-confirmed SARS-CoV-2 infection or an uninfected control (not recorded which). V and J are TRBV20-1 and TRBJ2-7; D gene uncertain. The specimen sequenced was whole blood. The CDR3 DNA sequence: TGCAGTGCTTCCCCTGGCGAGCAGTACTTC. This encodes CSASPGEQYF.